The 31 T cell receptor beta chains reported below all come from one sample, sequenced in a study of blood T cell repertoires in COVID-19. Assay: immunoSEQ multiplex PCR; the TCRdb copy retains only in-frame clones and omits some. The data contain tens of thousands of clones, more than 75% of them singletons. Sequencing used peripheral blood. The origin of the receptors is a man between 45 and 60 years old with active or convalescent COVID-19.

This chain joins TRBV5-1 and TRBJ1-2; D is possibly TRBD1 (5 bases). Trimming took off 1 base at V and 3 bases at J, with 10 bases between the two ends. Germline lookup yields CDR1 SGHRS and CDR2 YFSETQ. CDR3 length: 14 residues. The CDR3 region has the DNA TGCGCCAGCAGCTTGAGCGGGGGGGACTATGGCTACACCTTC. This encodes CASSLSGGDYGYTF.

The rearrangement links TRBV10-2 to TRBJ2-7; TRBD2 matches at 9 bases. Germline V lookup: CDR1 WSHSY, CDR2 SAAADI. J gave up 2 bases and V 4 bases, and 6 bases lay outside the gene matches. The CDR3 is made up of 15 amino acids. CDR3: CASSGLAGFTYEQYF. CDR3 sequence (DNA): TGCGCCAGCAGTGGCCTAGCGGGATTTACCTACGAGCAGTACTTC.

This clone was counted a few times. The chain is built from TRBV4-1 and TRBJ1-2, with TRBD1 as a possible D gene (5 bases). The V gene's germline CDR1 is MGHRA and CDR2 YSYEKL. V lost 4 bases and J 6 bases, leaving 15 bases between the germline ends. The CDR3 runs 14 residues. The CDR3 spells CASSLRGAMDGYTF. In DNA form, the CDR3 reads TGCGCCAGCAGCCTCCGCGGGGCGATGGATGGCTACACCTTC.

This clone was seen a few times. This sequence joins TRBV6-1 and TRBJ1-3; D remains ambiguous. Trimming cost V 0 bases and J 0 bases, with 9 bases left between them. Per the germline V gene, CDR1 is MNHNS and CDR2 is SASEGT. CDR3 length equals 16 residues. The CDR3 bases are TGTGCCAGCAGTGAAGCTGGGAGAGACTCTGGAAACACCATATATTTT. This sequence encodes CASSEAGRDSGNTIYF.

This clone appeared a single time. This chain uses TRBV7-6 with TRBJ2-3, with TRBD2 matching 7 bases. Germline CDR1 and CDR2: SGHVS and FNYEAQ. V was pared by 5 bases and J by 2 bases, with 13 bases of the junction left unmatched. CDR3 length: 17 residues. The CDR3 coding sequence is TGTGCCAGCAGCCGAGGGGCCAGCGGGGACTACACAGATACGCAGTATTTT. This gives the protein CASSRGASGDYTDTQYF.

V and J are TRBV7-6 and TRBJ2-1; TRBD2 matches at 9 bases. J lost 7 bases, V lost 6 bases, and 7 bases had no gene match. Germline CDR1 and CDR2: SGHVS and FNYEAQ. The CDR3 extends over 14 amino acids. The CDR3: CASSRAGGRNEQFF. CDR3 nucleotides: TGTGCCAGCAGTAGGGCGGGGGGGCGGAATGAGCAGTTCTTC.

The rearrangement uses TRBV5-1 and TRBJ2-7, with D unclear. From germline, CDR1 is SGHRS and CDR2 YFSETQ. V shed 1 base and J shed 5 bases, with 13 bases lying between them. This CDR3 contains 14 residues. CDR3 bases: TGCGCCAGCAGCTTGATGAACAGTGATGACGAGCAGTACTTC. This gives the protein CASSLMNSDDEQYF.

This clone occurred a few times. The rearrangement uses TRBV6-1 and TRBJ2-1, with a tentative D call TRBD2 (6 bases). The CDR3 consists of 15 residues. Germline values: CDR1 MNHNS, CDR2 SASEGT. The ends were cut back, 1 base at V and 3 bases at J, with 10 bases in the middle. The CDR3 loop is CASSEGEAGYNEQFF. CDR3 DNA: TGTGCCAGCAGTGAAGGGGAGGCCGGCTACAATGAGCAGTTCTTC.

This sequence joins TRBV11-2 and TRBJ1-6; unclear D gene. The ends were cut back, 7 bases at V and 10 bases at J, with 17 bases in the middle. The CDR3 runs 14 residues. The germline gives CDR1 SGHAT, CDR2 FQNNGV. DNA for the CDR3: TGTGCCAGCACGGGGTTCGGAAGTGAATCACCCCTCCACTTT. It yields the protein CASTGFGSESPLHF.

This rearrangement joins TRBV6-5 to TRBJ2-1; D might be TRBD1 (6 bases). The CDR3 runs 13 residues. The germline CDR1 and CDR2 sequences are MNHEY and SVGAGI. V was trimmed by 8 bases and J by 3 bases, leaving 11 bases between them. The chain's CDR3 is CASSRGFYNEQFF. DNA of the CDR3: TGTGCCAGCTCAAGGGGGTTCTACAATGAGCAGTTCTTC.

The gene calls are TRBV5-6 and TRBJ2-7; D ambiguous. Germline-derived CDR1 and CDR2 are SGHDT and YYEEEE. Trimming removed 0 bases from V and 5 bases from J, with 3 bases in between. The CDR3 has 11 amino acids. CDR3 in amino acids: CASSLVNEQYF. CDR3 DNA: TGTGCCAGCAGCTTGGTTAACGAGCAGTACTTC.

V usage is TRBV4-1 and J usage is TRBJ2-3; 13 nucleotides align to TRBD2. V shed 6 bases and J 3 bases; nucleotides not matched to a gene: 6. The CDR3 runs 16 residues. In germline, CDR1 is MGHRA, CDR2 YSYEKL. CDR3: CASSLTSGGQTDTQYF. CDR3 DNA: TGCGCCAGCAGTCTGACTAGCGGGGGGCAGACAGATACGCAGTATTTT.

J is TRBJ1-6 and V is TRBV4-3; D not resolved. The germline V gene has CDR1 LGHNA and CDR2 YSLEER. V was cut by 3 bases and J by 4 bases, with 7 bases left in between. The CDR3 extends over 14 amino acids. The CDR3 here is CASSHDSYNSPLHF. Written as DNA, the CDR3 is TGCGCCAGCAGCCATGATAGTTATAATTCACCCCTCCACTTT.

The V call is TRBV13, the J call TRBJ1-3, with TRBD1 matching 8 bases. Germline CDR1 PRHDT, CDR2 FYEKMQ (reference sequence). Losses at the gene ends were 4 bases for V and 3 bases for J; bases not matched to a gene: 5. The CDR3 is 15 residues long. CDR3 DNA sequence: TGTGCCAGCAGCTCCTACGGGACAGGTGGAAACACCATATATTTT. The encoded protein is CASSSYGTGGNTIYF.

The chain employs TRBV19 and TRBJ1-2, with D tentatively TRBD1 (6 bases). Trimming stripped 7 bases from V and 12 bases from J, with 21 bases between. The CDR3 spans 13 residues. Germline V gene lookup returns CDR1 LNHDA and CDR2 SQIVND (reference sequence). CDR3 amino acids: CASILTGTSVHTF. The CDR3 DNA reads TGTGCCAGTATTCTAACCGGGACATCCGTCCACACCTTC.

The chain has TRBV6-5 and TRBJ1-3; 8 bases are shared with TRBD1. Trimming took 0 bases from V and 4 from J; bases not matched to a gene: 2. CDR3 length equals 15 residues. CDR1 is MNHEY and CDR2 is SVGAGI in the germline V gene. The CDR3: CASSYSGQGGNTIYF. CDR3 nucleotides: TGTGCCAGCAGTTACTCCGGACAGGGAGGAAACACCATATATTTT.

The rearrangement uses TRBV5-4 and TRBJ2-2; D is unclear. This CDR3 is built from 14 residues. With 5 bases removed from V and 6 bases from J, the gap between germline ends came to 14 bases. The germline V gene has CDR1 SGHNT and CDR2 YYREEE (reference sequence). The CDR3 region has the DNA TGTGCCAGCAGATTGCAGTTTGAGGCCGGGGAGCTGTTTTTT. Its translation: CASRLQFEAGELFF.

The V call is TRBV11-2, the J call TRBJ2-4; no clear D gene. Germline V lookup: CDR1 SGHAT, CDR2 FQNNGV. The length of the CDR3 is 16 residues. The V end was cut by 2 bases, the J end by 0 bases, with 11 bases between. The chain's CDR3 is CASSLFLGLAKNIQYF. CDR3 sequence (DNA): TGTGCCAGCAGCTTATTTTTGGGCTTAGCCAAAAACATTCAGTACTTC.

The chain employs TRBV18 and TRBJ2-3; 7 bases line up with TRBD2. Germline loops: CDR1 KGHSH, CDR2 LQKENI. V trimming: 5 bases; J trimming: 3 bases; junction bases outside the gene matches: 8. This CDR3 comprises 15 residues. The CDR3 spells CASSSTSVPTDTQYF. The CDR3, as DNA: TGTGCCAGCTCATCCACTAGCGTCCCGACAGATACGCAGTATTTT.

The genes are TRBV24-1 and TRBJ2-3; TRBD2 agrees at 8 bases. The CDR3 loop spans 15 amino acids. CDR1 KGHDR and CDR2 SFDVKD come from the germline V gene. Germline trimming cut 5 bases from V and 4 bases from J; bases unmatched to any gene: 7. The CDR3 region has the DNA TGTGCCACCAGTGGAAGCGGGAGAGTCGCAGATACGCAGTATTTT. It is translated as CATSGSGRVADTQYF.

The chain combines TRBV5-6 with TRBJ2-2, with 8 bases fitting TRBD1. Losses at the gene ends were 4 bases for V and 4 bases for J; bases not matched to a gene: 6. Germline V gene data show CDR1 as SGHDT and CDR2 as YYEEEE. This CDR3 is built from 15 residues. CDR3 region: CASSAQGAGTGELFF. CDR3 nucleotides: TGTGCCAGCAGCGCGCAGGGGGCGGGCACCGGGGAGCTGTTTTTT.

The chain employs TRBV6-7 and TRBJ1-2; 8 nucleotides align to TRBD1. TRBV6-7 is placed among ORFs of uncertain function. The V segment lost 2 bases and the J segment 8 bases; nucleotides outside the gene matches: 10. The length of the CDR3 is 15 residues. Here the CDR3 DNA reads TGTGCCAGCAGTTACGCCGGACAGGGCCCTGGGGGCTACACCTTC. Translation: CASSYAGQGPGGYTF.

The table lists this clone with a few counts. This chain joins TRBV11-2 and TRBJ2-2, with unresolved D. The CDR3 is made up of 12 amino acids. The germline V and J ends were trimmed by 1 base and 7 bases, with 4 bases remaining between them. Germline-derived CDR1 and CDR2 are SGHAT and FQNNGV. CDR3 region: CASSLVLGELFF. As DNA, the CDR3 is TGTGCCAGCAGCTTAGTTCTCGGGGAGCTGTTTTTT.

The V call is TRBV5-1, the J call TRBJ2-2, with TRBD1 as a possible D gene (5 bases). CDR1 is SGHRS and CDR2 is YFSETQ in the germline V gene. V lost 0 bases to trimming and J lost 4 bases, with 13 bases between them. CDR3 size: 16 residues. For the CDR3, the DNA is TGCGCCAGCAGCTTGGATGGACAACTACTCACCGGGGAGCTGTTTTTT. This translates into CASSLDGQLLTGELFF.

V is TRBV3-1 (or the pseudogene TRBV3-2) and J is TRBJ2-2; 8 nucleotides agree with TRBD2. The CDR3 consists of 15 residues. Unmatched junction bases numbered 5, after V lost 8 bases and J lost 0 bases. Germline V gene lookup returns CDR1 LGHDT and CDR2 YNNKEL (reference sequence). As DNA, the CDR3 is TGTGCCAGCGGCTTAGCGGGAACGAACACCGGGGAGCTGTTTTTT. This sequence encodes CASGLAGTNTGELFF.

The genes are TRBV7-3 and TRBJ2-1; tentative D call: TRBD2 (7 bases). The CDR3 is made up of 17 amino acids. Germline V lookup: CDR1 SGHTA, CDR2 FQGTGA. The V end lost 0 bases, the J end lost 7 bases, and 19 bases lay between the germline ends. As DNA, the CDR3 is TGTGCCAGCAGCTTAACAGCCCCAAGGGGGGGGTGGAATGAGCAGTTCTTC. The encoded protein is CASSLTAPRGGWNEQFF. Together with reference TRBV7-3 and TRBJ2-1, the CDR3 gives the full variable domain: GAGVSQTPSNKVTEKGKYVELRCDPISGHTALYWYRQSLGQGPEFLIYFQGTGAADDSGLPNDRFFAVRPEGSVSTLKIQRTERGDSAVYLCASSLTAPRGGWNEQFFGPGTRLTVL.

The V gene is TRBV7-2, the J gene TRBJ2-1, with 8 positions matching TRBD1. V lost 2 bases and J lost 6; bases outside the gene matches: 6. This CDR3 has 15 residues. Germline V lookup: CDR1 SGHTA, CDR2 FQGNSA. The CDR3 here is CASSLSGTGINEQFF. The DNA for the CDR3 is TGTGCCAGCAGCTTATCCGGGACAGGTATCAATGAGCAGTTCTTC. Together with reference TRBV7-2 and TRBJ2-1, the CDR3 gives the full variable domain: GAGVSQSPSNKVTEKGKDVELRCDPISGHTALYWYRQSLGQGLEFLIYFQGNSAPDKSGLPSDRFSAERTGGSVSTLTIQRTQQEDSAVYLCASSLSGTGINEQFFGPGTRLTVL.

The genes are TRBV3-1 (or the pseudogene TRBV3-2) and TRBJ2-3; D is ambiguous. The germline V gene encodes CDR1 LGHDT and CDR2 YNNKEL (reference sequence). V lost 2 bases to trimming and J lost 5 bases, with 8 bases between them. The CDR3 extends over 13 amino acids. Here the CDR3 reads CASSQPPRDTQYF. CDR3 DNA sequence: TGTGCCAGCAGCCAACCCCCGAGAGATACGCAGTATTTT.

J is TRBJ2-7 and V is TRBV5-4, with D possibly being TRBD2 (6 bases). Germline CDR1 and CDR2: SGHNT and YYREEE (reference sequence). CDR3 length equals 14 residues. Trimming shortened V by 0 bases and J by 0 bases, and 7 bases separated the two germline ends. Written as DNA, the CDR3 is TGTGCCAGCAGCTTGGTGGAGGGCTCCTACGAGCAGTACTTC. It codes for CASSLVEGSYEQYF. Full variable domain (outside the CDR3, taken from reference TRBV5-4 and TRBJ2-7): ETGVTQSPTHLIKTRGQQVTLRCSSQSGHNTVSWYQQALGQGPQFIFQYYREEENGRGNFPPRFSGLQFPNYSSELNVNALELDDSALYLCASSLVEGSYEQYFGPGTRLTVT.

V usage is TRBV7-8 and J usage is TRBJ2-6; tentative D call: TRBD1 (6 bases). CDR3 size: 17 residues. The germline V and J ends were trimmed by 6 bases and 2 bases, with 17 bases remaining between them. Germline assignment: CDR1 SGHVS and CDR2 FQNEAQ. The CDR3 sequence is CASRQVRGVAGANVLTF. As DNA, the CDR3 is TGTGCCAGCAGGCAGGTCAGGGGCGTCGCTGGGGCCAACGTCCTGACTTTC.

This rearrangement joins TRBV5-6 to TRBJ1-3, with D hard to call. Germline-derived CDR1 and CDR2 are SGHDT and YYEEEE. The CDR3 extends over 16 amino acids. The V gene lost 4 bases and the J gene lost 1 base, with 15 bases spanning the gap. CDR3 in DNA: TGTGCCAGCAGCCACCGGGCGGGTCAATCTGGAAACACCATATATTTT. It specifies CASSHRAGQSGNTIYF.